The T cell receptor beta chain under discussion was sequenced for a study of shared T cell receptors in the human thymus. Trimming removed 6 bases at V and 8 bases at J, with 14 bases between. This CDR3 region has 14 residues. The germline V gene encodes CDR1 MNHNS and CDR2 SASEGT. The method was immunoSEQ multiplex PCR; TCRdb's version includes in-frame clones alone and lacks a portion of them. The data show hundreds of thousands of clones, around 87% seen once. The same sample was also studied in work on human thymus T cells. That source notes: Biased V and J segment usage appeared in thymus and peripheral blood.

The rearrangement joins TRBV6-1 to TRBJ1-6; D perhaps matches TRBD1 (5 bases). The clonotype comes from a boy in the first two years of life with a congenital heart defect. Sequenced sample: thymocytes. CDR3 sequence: CASSSTGGYSPLHF. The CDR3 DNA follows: TGTGCCAGCAGCAGTACTGGGGGGTATTCACCCCTCCACTTT.